Listed below are T cell receptor beta chains from one sample, sequenced in a study of glioma-infiltrating T cells. TCRdb called the multiplex PCR reads again in MiXCR, with one record for every CDR3 protein. Of approximately 120,000 distinct CDR3 sequences in the sample, less than 30% are singletons; the top ten hold about a third. The sample comprised glioma tissue, nonneoplastic brain tissue, or PBMCs (not recorded which). The receptors here all came from a human donor with low-grade glioma or glioblastoma, undergoing nonglioma brain surgery, or in good health (not recorded which). Each CDR3 is given with its conserved first and last residue. A D gene is named only where the DNA matches it firmly. Not all rows give a size; the values are once, few, many and, for expanded clones, a class.

>TRBV5-4|TRBD2|-|TRBJ2-1
CASNHISGGAYNEQFF
TGCGCCAGCAACCACATTAGCGGGGGGGCCTACAATGAGCAGTTCTTC
>TRBV20-1|TRBD2|many|TRBJ2-1
CSARLAGVGINEQFF
TGCAGTGCTCGTTTAGCGGGAGTTGGGATCAATGAGCAGTTCTTC
>TRBV7-2|-|few|TRBJ2-7
CASSLRVSSVRYEQYF
TGTGCCAGCAGCTTACGGGTCAGTTCGGTACGTTACGAGCAGTACTTC
>TRBV7-2|TRBD2|many|TRBJ2-3
CASSFSGADTQYF
TGTGCCAGCAGCTTCAGCGGGGCAGATACGCAGTATTTT
>TRBV19|TRBD1|many|TRBJ1-1
CASVTGDKNTEAFF
TGTGCCAGCGTTACAGGGGATAAGAACACTGAAGCTTTCTTT
>TRBV28|-|many|TRBJ1-5
CASSFRNQPQHF
TGTGCCAGCAGTTTTCGCAATCAGCCCCAGCATTTT
>TRBV9|TRBD1|few|TRBJ1-5
CASSVAGQGHQPQHF
TGTGCCAGCAGCGTAGCTGGACAGGGCCATCAGCCCCAGCATTTT
>TRBV6-2/TRBV6-3|-|many|TRBJ2-7
CASSLTGLRSYEQYF
TGTGCCAGCAGTTTAACGGGACTGAGATCCTACGAGCAGTACTTC
>TRBV29-1|-|-|TRBJ2-1
CSASPGYEQFF
TGCAGCGCCTCTCCTGGCTATGAGCAGTTCTTC
>TRBV29-1|-|few|TRBJ2-5
CSVEPDPYQETQYF
TGCAGCGTTGAACCAGACCCGTACCAAGAGACCCAGTACTTC
>TRBV7-2|-|many|TRBJ2-1
CASVPGSSFYNEQFF
TGTGCCAGTGTTCCGGGAAGTTCCTTTTACAATGAGCAGTTCTTC
>TRBV14|TRBD2|many|TRBJ2-1
CASSQPGLGTHEQFF
TGTGCCAGCAGCCAGCCGGGACTAGGGACCCATGAGCAGTTCTTC
>TRBV4-1|-|many|TRBJ2-3
CASSRAPTADSTDTQYF
TGCGCCAGCAGCCGCGCCCCGACAGCGGATAGCACAGATACGCAGTATTTT
>TRBV29-1|TRBD1|few|TRBJ2-5
CSVEVARGLKETQYF
TGCAGCGTTGAAGTCGCAAGGGGGCTAAAGGAGACCCAGTACTTC
>TRBV6-1|-|many|TRBJ2-3
CASSEIDTQYF
TGTGCCAGCAGTGAGATAGATACGCAGTATTTT
>TRBV6-2/TRBV6-3|-|many|TRBJ2-7
CASSYSEGVPWEQYF
TGTGCCAGCAGTTACTCGGAAGGGGTCCCATGGGAGCAGTACTTC
>TRBV4-1|-|many|TRBJ2-3
CASSRQERDTQYF
TGCGCCAGCAGCCGACAAGAAAGAGATACGCAGTATTTT
>TRBV7-2|-|many|TRBJ2-3
CASSLDGGLFTDTQYF
TGTGCCAGCAGCTTAGACGGGGGCCTCTTCACAGATACGCAGTATTTT
>TRBV4-3|TRBD1|many|TRBJ2-7
CASSQEDRGLDEQYF
TGCGCCAGCAGCCAAGAGGACAGGGGGCTGGACGAGCAGTACTTC
>TRBV7-3|TRBD1|-|TRBJ2-5
CASSLGTGKGEEAQYF
TGTGCCAGCAGCTTAGGGACAGGGAAAGGAGAAGAGGCCCAGTACTTC
>TRBV30|-|few|TRBJ2-3
CAWSVPTHTDTQYF
TGTGCCTGGAGTGTCCCAACACACACAGATACGCAGTATTTT
>TRBV10-1|-|once|TRBJ2-7
CASSAGRGKYEQYF
TGCGCCAGCAGCGCGGGACGGGGGAAATACGAGCAGTACTTC
>TRBV7-9|TRBD1|-|TRBJ2-1
CASSFSTGGNDNEQFF
TGTGCCAGCAGCTTCTCGACAGGGGGCAACGACAATGAGCAGTTCTTC
>TRBV20-1|TRBD1|many|TRBJ1-4
CSAAPRQGKPEAQKLFF
TGCAGTGCGGCCCCCCGACAGGGGAAACCCGAGGCCCAAAAACTGTTTTTT